This TCR beta chain was profiled in a study of cytomegalovirus exposure and HLA in healthy donors. Points on this clone: Antigen specificity is unknown.

The study's findings and limits: In a later analysis, parvovirus B19, influenza, CMV and Epstein-Barr virus appeared linked to several top co-occurrence clusters. As a later analysis revealed, most CMV-associated TCR beta chains appeared HLA-restricted. Most TCR sequences were seen very rarely across donors, but some public TCRs occurred in many.

The PCR had 60 Vbeta and 13 Jbeta primers. TCRdb's copy holds only in-frame clones and misses some; the assay was immunoSEQ multiplex PCR. The data hold about 140,000 clones, with roughly 76% observed a single time. The CDR3 runs 12 residues. Per the germline V gene, CDR1 is MNHEY and CDR2 is SVGAGI. Trimming removed 6 bases from V and 3 bases from J, with 8 bases in between. The sequenced sample consisted of PBMCs. The chain has TRBV6-5 and TRBJ1-1; D unclear. The TCR sequence derives from a female donor in good health and CMV-seronegative. CDR3 DNA: TGTGCCAGCAGGAGCGTCGACACTGAAGCTTTCTTT. Encoded protein: CASRSVDTEAFF.